These 9 T cell receptor beta chains came from one sample sequenced in a study of T cell responses to AZD1222 COVID-19 vaccine (dated by TCRdb to about 2021). The library was obtained by the immunoSEQ multiplex PCR assay. In TCRdb, the immuneACCESS table is reduced to in-frame sequences with V and J assigned. These tables do not hold every clone; where another copy was compared, an unresolved V gene accounts for under half, and the others remain unexplained. The sample yields about 100,000 clones; 88% were counted once. Clones ranked in the top ten supply more than 1.5% of the sample. The sample's time point, from its label and the paper: baseline before first vaccination. The source material was peripheral blood, sampled on day 0 of AZD1222 vaccination. These receptors were obtained from an adult in good health.

V and J are TRBV4-2 and TRBJ2-1; D is tentatively TRBD1 or TRBD2 (5 bases each). Trimming removed 2 bases at V and 7 bases at J, with 12 bases between. Germline loops: CDR1 LGHNA, CDR2 YNFKEQ. The CDR3 loop spans 14 amino acids. The DNA for the CDR3 is TGTGCCAGCAGCCAACCCGGGGCTATAAATGAGCAGTTCTTC. Translated: CASSQPGAINEQFF.

The gene calls are TRBV9 and TRBJ1-1, with D unresolved. Germline assignment: CDR1 SGDLS and CDR2 YYNGEE. The CDR3 totals 15 residues. V lost 2 bases and J lost 0, with 11 bases in between. The CDR3 DNA is TGTGCCAGCAGCGTTTCGGCGGGAATGAACACTGAAGCTTTCTTT. It encodes CASSVSAGMNTEAFF.

The genes are TRBV28 and TRBJ1-4; 11 bases map to TRBD1. J was trimmed by 7 bases and V by 7 bases; bases with no gene match: 8. Per the germline V gene, CDR1 is MDHEN and CDR2 is SYDVKM. CDR3 length: 15 amino acids. The CDR3 loop reads CASTEDRGQVEKLFF. CDR3 DNA sequence: TGTGCCAGCACCGAGGACAGGGGGCAGGTTGAAAAACTGTTTTTT.

This clone was seen once. V gene TRBV30 combines with J gene TRBJ2-3; 8 bases are a match to TRBD2. CDR3 length equals 14 residues. Germline trimming cut 4 bases from V and 4 bases from J; bases unmatched to any gene: 7. From germline, CDR1 is GTSNPN and CDR2 SVGIG (reference sequence). CDR3 nucleotides: TGTGCCTGGAAAGTGGCGGGAGGCTCAGATACGCAGTATTTT. It is translated as CAWKVAGGSDTQYF. Full variable domain (rest looked up from reference TRBV30 and TRBJ2-3): SQTIHQWPATLVQPVGSPLSLECTVEGTSNPNLYWYRQAAGRGLQLLFYSVGIGQISSEVPQNLSASRPQDRQFILSSKKLLLSDSGFYLCAWKVAGGSDTQYFGPGTRLTVL.

This clone appeared a few times. The V and J genes are TRBV7-9 and TRBJ1-2, with 9 bases identical to TRBD1. This CDR3 is 17 amino acids long. The J segment lost 4 bases and the V segment lost 1 base, leaving 10 bases of the junction unmatched. The germline gives CDR1 SEHNR, CDR2 FQNEAQ (reference sequence). In DNA form, the CDR3 reads TGTGCCAGCAGCTTAGAAACACCGGGACAGGGTCCCTATGGCTACACCTTC. This codes for CASSLETPGQGPYGYTF.

V gene TRBV2 combines with J gene TRBJ1-4, with 7 positions matching TRBD1. The CDR3 has 16 amino acids. Looked up from germline, CDR1 is SNHLY and CDR2 is FYNNEI. After removal of 5 bases from V and 2 bases from J, the junction contained 8 bases not matched to a gene. CDR3 nucleotides: TGTGCCAGCAGTAGAGACAGGGAGGGCACTAATGAAAAACTGTTTTTT. Translated, it gives CASSRDREGTNEKLFF.

V gene TRBV2 combines with J gene TRBJ2-2; 10 bases fit TRBD2. Per germline, CDR1 SNHLY and CDR2 FYNNEI. This CDR3 region has 15 residues. V lost 4 bases, J lost 1 base, and 0 bases stayed unmatched. CDR3 in amino acids: CASSGTSGNTGELFF. CDR3 sequence (DNA): TGTGCCAGCAGTGGGACTAGCGGGAACACCGGGGAGCTGTTTTTT.

The rearrangement uses TRBV7-9 and TRBJ1-1; possible D gene TRBD1, 6 bases. V lost 5 bases and J lost 0, with 13 bases in between. This CDR3 is built from 15 residues. Germline assignment: CDR1 SEHNR and CDR2 FQNEAQ (reference sequence). The CDR3 coding sequence is TGTGCCAGCAGCGAAGTGACAGGTATGAACACTGAAGCTTTCTTT. This sequence encodes CASSEVTGMNTEAFF.

This clone has just a few counts. The genes are TRBV3-1 (or the pseudogene TRBV3-2) and TRBJ2-7, with 7 bases aligning to TRBD2. The CDR3 is 15 residues long. Looked up from germline, CDR1 is LGHDT and CDR2 is YNNKEL (reference sequence). J gave up 3 bases and V 5 bases, and 10 bases lay outside the gene matches. In nucleotides, the CDR3 is TGTGCCAGCAGCACGGGCGGGAGTGGGGGCTACGAGCAGTACTTC. Its protein is CASSTGGSGGYEQYF.